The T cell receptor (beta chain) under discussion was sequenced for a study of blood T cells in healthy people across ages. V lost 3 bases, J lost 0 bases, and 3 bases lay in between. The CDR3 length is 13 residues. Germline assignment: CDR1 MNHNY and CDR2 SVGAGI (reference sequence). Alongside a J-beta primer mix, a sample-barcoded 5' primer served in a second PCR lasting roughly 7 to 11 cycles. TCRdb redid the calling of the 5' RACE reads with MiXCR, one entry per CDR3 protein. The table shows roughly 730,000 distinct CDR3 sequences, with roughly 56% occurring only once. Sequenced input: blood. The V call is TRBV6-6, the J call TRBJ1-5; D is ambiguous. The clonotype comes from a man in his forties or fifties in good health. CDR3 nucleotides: TGTGCCAGCAGTTATAATAGCAATCAGCCCCAGCATTTT. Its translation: CASSYNSNQPQHF.